Listed here are 7 T cell receptor beta chains from one sample, sequenced in a study of blood T cell repertoires in COVID-19. TCRdb keeps only in-frame clones here, not all; method: immunoSEQ multiplex PCR. The sample gives about 200,000 clones, approximately 85% of which show up once; 4% to 5% is in the top ten. Specimen: peripheral blood. The receptors come from a woman aged 80 or older with acute or convalescent COVID-19.

The chain has TRBV2 and TRBJ1-6; D ambiguous. The V gene's germline CDR1 is SNHLY and CDR2 FYNNEI. With 6 bases removed from V and 9 bases from J, the gap between germline ends came to 21 bases. This CDR3 comprises 16 residues. DNA of the CDR3: TGTGCCAGCAGCCCCCCGGGAGAAGCTTTTGGTTCACCCCTCCACTTT. Translated: CASSPPGEAFGSPLHF.

The chain has TRBV30 and TRBJ2-6; possible D gene TRBD2, 5 bases. V lost 3 bases, J lost 1 base, and 22 bases lay in between. CDR3 length equals 19 residues. Germline V gene data show CDR1 as GTSNPN and CDR2 as SVGIG (reference sequence). The CDR3 here is CAWSSELPGRTSGANVLTF. The CDR3 nucleotides read TGTGCCTGGAGCTCGGAACTCCCCGGACGGACTTCTGGGGCCAACGTCCTGACTTTC. Full variable domain (outside the CDR3, taken from reference TRBV30 and TRBJ2-6): SQTIHQWPATLVQPVGSPLSLECTVEGTSNPNLYWYRQAAGRGLQLLFYSVGIGQISSEVPQNLSASRPQDRQFILSSKKLLLSDSGFYLCAWSSELPGRTSGANVLTFGAGSRLTVL.

The chain joins TRBV14 to TRBJ1-1; D gene ambiguous. This CDR3 spans 15 amino acids. The germline V and J ends were trimmed by 0 bases and 5 bases, with 13 bases remaining between them. Germline CDR1 and CDR2: SGHDN and FVKESK. CDR3 residues: CASSQDWVRETEAFF. In DNA form, the CDR3 reads TGTGCCAGCAGCCAAGATTGGGTCCGGGAAACTGAAGCTTTCTTT.

The gene calls are TRBV4-1 and TRBJ2-1; tentatively, D is TRBD2 (5 bases). V gave up 4 bases and J gave up 5 bases, with 9 bases separating them. This CDR3 has 13 amino acids. Germline V gene data show CDR1 as MGHRA and CDR2 as YSYEKL. The CDR3: CASSPTRNNEQFF. The CDR3 DNA reads TGCGCCAGCAGCCCCACTAGAAACAATGAGCAGTTCTTC.

The chain carries TRBV24-1 and TRBJ2-2, with D possibly being TRBD2 (5 bases). Trimming shortened V by 3 bases and J by 6 bases, and 7 bases separated the two germline ends. CDR3 size: 13 residues. The germline V gene has CDR1 KGHDR and CDR2 SFDVKD. The CDR3 sequence is CATSDTRAGELFF. The CDR3 DNA follows: TGTGCCACCAGTGATACGAGGGCCGGGGAGCTGTTTTTT.

The chain recombines TRBV19 with TRBJ2-1; TRBD1 is a possible D gene (5 bases). CDR1 is LNHDA, CDR2 SQIVND, per germline (reference sequence). The germline V and J ends were trimmed by 4 bases and 7 bases, with 11 bases remaining between them. This CDR3 contains 13 residues. DNA for the CDR3: TGTGCCAGTAGTACCCTTAAGGGGAATGAGCAGTTCTTC. Translating it yields CASSTLKGNEQFF.

The chain combines TRBV6-5 with TRBJ1-2; D possibly corresponds to TRBD1 (6 bases). CDR1 and CDR2 (germline): MNHEY, SVGAGI. The CDR3 has 13 amino acids. Trimming took 6 bases from V and 7 from J, leaving 15 bases between them. The CDR3 loop reads CASSLRTVGGYTF. The CDR3 DNA follows: TGTGCCAGCAGCCTACGGACAGTCGGTGGCTACACCTTC.